This T cell receptor beta chain stems from a study of read filtering for tumor transcriptome and immune sequencing. Study-wide background: Whole-transcriptome libraries were prepared after DNase treatment. IR-seq gave about 3.5 to 10.27 million TCR reads per sample; RNA-seq gave about 80 to 1,400.

This clonotype was counted ten times or more. Its antigen is still unknown. The library was built from roughly 400 ng RNA with molecular barcoded adaptors for alpha/delta and beta/gamma chains. TCRdb ran MiXCR on the reads and lists one entry per CDR3 protein. The data show about 86,000 distinct CDR3 sequences, approximately 13% seen once. Findings and caveats of the study: Single-read clonotypes: 80% to 90% of IR-seq clonotypes (about 3.5% of reads), 74.6% of RNA-seq clonotypes (roughly 43% of reads). Correlation between methods rose after single-read clonotypes were removed.

The CDR3 extends over 15 amino acids. The junction had 3 bases not matched to a gene; V was cut back by 5 bases and J by 3 bases. Germline V CDR1 and CDR2: SGHAT, FQNNGV. Sequenced: a population of CD138-negative cells sorted from bone marrow. This receptor was taken from a donor at least 40 years old with multiple myeloma. The chain couples TRBV11-2 to TRBJ2-1; 11 bases map to TRBD1. CDR3 loop: CASSVGTGGYNEQFF. The CDR3 nucleotides read TGTGCCAGCAGCGTCGGGACAGGGGGCTACAATGAGCAGTTCTTC.